These T cell receptor beta chains were read from a single sample in a study of blood T cell repertoires in COVID-19. Clones were sequenced by immunoSEQ multiplex PCR, and TCRdb holds only the in-frame ones, with some missing. The sample lists around 100,000 clones, 85% occurring once. The specimen was peripheral blood. These receptors were collected from a human donor in a cohort sampled during active COVID-19. CDR3s include the opening cysteine and the closing phenylalanine or tryptophan. A D gene is named only where the DNA matches it firmly. Clone sizes are given selectively: once, few, many, or a class where the clone is expanded.

cdr3_nt: TGTGCCAGCAGCTCCACAGGGCATGTTCGCTCTGGAAACACCATATATTTT; cdr3_aa: CASSSTGHVRSGNTIYF; clone_size: -; v_call: TRBV28; d_call: -; j_call: TRBJ1-3
cdr3_nt: TGTGCCAGCTCACTAGGGACAGGGGGTTCACCCCTCCACTTT; cdr3_aa: CASSLGTGGSPLHF; clone_size: -; v_call: TRBV18; d_call: TRBD1; j_call: TRBJ1-6
cdr3_nt: TGTGCCGCGGGCGGGTATTCCGGCACTGAAGCTTTCTTT; cdr3_aa: CAAGGYSGTEAFF; clone_size: -; v_call: TRBV28; d_call: -; j_call: TRBJ1-1
cdr3_nt: TGTGCCAGCAGTTACGGCGGGAATACTGAAGCTTTCTTT; cdr3_aa: CASSYGGNTEAFF; clone_size: -; v_call: TRBV6-6; d_call: -; j_call: TRBJ1-1
cdr3_nt: TGTGCTAGTGCCCCCACAGGCACAGATACGCAGTATTTT; cdr3_aa: CASAPTGTDTQYF; clone_size: -; v_call: TRBV12-5; d_call: -; j_call: TRBJ2-3
cdr3_nt: TGTGCCATCAGTGAGTCGGGAGGGCAGGGAAACAATGAGCAGTTCTTC; cdr3_aa: CAISESGGQGNNEQFF; clone_size: once; v_call: TRBV10-3; d_call: TRBD2; j_call: TRBJ2-1
cdr3_nt: TGTGCCAGCAGCCCACGGGACTACCTCGGGGAGCAGTACTTC; cdr3_aa: CASSPRDYLGEQYF; clone_size: once; v_call: TRBV7-8; d_call: TRBD2; j_call: TRBJ2-7
cdr3_nt: TGTGCCTGGAGTCGCTTTTTCCGGGAGGGAAATTCACCCCTCCACTTT; cdr3_aa: CAWSRFFREGNSPLHF; clone_size: -; v_call: TRBV30; d_call: -; j_call: TRBJ1-6
cdr3_nt: TGTGCCGCGACGAGGACAGGGGGGTATGGCTACACCTTC; cdr3_aa: CAATRTGGYGYTF; clone_size: -; v_call: TRBV7-2; d_call: TRBD1; j_call: TRBJ1-2
cdr3_nt: TGTGCCAGCACCCGGGACTCTTCCTACAATGAGCAGTTCTTC; cdr3_aa: CASTRDSSYNEQFF; clone_size: -; v_call: TRBV2; d_call: -; j_call: TRBJ2-1
cdr3_nt: TGTGCCAGCAGCTTAGCTGACAGGGGCTCCTACGAGCAGTACTTC; cdr3_aa: CASSLADRGSYEQYF; clone_size: few; v_call: TRBV7-9; d_call: TRBD1; j_call: TRBJ2-7
cdr3_nt: TGTGCCATCCGGGACAGGGGTGAAAAACTGTTTTTT; cdr3_aa: CAIRDRGEKLFF; clone_size: -; v_call: TRBV6-5; d_call: TRBD1; j_call: TRBJ1-4
cdr3_nt: TGTGCCAGCAGCCATCGGGTCCATCGGAGGGAGACCCAGTACTTC; cdr3_aa: CASSHRVHRRETQYF; clone_size: -; v_call: TRBV3-1/TRBV3-2; d_call: -; j_call: TRBJ2-5
cdr3_nt: TGTGCCAGCAGCCAAGTAGGACAAAGAAACTATGGCTACACCTTC; cdr3_aa: CASSQVGQRNYGYTF; clone_size: -; v_call: TRBV3-1/TRBV3-2; d_call: -; j_call: TRBJ1-2
cdr3_nt: TGTGCCAGCAGTAGGACAGATCTTACAGATACGCAGTATTTT; cdr3_aa: CASSRTDLTDTQYF; clone_size: -; v_call: TRBV6-4; d_call: -; j_call: TRBJ2-3
cdr3_nt: TGTGCCAGCTGCTTGGAGGGCTATGGCTACACCTTC; cdr3_aa: CASCLEGYGYTF; clone_size: -; v_call: TRBV6-5; d_call: -; j_call: TRBJ1-2
cdr3_nt: TGTGCCAGCACTTTAGCGGGGACCGGGGAGCTGTTTTTT; cdr3_aa: CASTLAGTGELFF; clone_size: -; v_call: TRBV28; d_call: TRBD2; j_call: TRBJ2-2
cdr3_nt: TGCGCCAGCAGCTTGGACAGGGGGAATGGCTACACCTTC; cdr3_aa: CASSLDRGNGYTF; clone_size: few; v_call: TRBV5-1; d_call: TRBD1; j_call: TRBJ1-2
cdr3_nt: TGTGCCAGTACAAGCTACTCGGGAACCCATGATGAGCAGTTCTTC; cdr3_aa: CASTSYSGTHDEQFF; clone_size: -; v_call: TRBV19; d_call: -; j_call: TRBJ2-1
cdr3_nt: TGTGCCAGCAGCGTCCGGGGACAGGGTAATGAAAAACTGTTTTTT; cdr3_aa: CASSVRGQGNEKLFF; clone_size: -; v_call: TRBV9; d_call: TRBD1; j_call: TRBJ1-4
cdr3_nt: TGTGCCAGCAGTTTAGAGGGGGCGAACGGCTACACCTTC; cdr3_aa: CASSLEGANGYTF; clone_size: -; v_call: TRBV27; d_call: TRBD1; j_call: TRBJ1-2
cdr3_nt: TGCGCCAGCAGCTTGGACAGCCGAAACACCATATATTTT; cdr3_aa: CASSLDSRNTIYF; clone_size: once; v_call: TRBV5-1; d_call: -; j_call: TRBJ1-3
cdr3_nt: TGTGCCAGCAGTTGGACTAGCGGGGCAACAGATACGCAGTATTTT; cdr3_aa: CASSWTSGATDTQYF; clone_size: -; v_call: TRBV6-5; d_call: TRBD2; j_call: TRBJ2-3
cdr3_nt: TGTGCCAGCAGCCAGAAGCGGGCGCCCGGGGAGACCCAGTACTTC; cdr3_aa: CASSQKRAPGETQYF; clone_size: -; v_call: TRBV7-3; d_call: -; j_call: TRBJ2-5
cdr3_nt: TGTGCCAGCAGCGCTACTGGACTAGTCCCCTACGAGCAGTACTTC; cdr3_aa: CASSATGLVPYEQYF; clone_size: -; v_call: TRBV9; d_call: TRBD2; j_call: TRBJ2-7
cdr3_nt: TGCAGCGTTGAAGGTGGCAGAAGCACAGATACGCAGTATTTT; cdr3_aa: CSVEGGRSTDTQYF; clone_size: -; v_call: TRBV29-1; d_call: -; j_call: TRBJ2-3
cdr3_nt: TGTGCCAGCAGTGATGGGGTAGGGGGCAGGAATCAGCCCCAGCATTTT; cdr3_aa: CASSDGVGGRNQPQHF; clone_size: -; v_call: TRBV2; d_call: TRBD1; j_call: TRBJ1-5
cdr3_nt: TGTGCCAGCAGCTTCGGCGGGGTTCTCGGAGAGACCCAGTACTTC; cdr3_aa: CASSFGGVLGETQYF; clone_size: -; v_call: TRBV11-2; d_call: -; j_call: TRBJ2-5
cdr3_nt: TGTGCCAGCAGTTCACAGGGGGTCGCTAACTATGGCTACACCTTC; cdr3_aa: CASSSQGVANYGYTF; clone_size: -; v_call: TRBV6-5; d_call: TRBD1; j_call: TRBJ1-2
cdr3_nt: TGTGCCAGCAGTTTGGACAGACCGGGCATTCAGTACTTC; cdr3_aa: CASSLDRPGIQYF; clone_size: -; v_call: TRBV12-3/TRBV12-4; d_call: -; j_call: TRBJ2-4
cdr3_nt: TGTGCCAGCAGCTTCAGCTTGATTCCACAGACAACTAATGAAAAACTGTTTTTT; cdr3_aa: CASSFSLIPQTTNEKLFF; clone_size: -; v_call: TRBV5-6; d_call: -; j_call: TRBJ1-4
cdr3_nt: TGTGCCAGCAGCTTTGGACAGACATGGGATGAGCAGTTCTTC; cdr3_aa: CASSFGQTWDEQFF; clone_size: -; v_call: TRBV5-4; d_call: -; j_call: TRBJ2-1
cdr3_nt: TGCAGCGTTGAAGATAGGAGGGCGGGATATGGCTACACCTTC; cdr3_aa: CSVEDRRAGYGYTF; clone_size: -; v_call: TRBV29-1; d_call: -; j_call: TRBJ1-2
cdr3_nt: TGCGCCAGCAGCCAAGAAACCAGGGGGCGAGGCTACACCTTC; cdr3_aa: CASSQETRGRGYTF; clone_size: -; v_call: TRBV4-3; d_call: TRBD1; j_call: TRBJ1-2
cdr3_nt: TGTGCCAGTACCCCCCGAACATCGATGAACACTGAAGCTTTCTTT; cdr3_aa: CASTPRTSMNTEAFF; clone_size: -; v_call: TRBV19; d_call: -; j_call: TRBJ1-1
cdr3_nt: TGCAGTGCTAGAGATCGGTATGAGCAGTTCTTC; cdr3_aa: CSARDRYEQFF; clone_size: -; v_call: TRBV20-1; d_call: -; j_call: TRBJ2-1
cdr3_nt: TGTGCCAGCTCACCTGGACAGGGGGACTACGAGCAGTACTTC; cdr3_aa: CASSPGQGDYEQYF; clone_size: -; v_call: TRBV18; d_call: TRBD1; j_call: TRBJ2-7
cdr3_nt: TGTGCCAGCAGTTACGCCCAGGGGGCCTACGAGCAGTACTTC; cdr3_aa: CASSYAQGAYEQYF; clone_size: -; v_call: TRBV6-5; d_call: TRBD1; j_call: TRBJ2-7
cdr3_nt: TGTGCCAGCAGTGGCGACAGGAAGCACTATAGCAATCAGCCCCAGCATTTT; cdr3_aa: CASSGDRKHYSNQPQHF; clone_size: -; v_call: TRBV6-1; d_call: -; j_call: TRBJ1-5
cdr3_nt: TGTGCCATCAGGAAACAGGCGATGAACACTGAAGCTTTCTTT; cdr3_aa: CAIRKQAMNTEAFF; clone_size: -; v_call: TRBV10-3; d_call: -; j_call: TRBJ1-1
cdr3_nt: TGTGCCAGTAGAACGCGGGGAATATATTCTTTAATGGGCTACACCTTC; cdr3_aa: CASRTRGIYSLMGYTF; clone_size: -; v_call: TRBV19; d_call: -; j_call: TRBJ1-2
cdr3_nt: TGTGCCAGCAGCTTGGAACCTCAGGGGAATGAGCAGTTCTTC; cdr3_aa: CASSLEPQGNEQFF; clone_size: -; v_call: TRBV11-3; d_call: -; j_call: TRBJ2-1
cdr3_nt: TGTGCCAGCTCACCAGGGACAGGGATTGGTGGCTACACCTTC; cdr3_aa: CASSPGTGIGGYTF; clone_size: -; v_call: TRBV18; d_call: TRBD1; j_call: TRBJ1-2
cdr3_nt: TGTGCCAGCAGTTCGCTCACGGGGGTGAATGGCTACACCTTC; cdr3_aa: CASSSLTGVNGYTF; clone_size: once; v_call: TRBV6-2/TRBV6-3; d_call: -; j_call: TRBJ1-2
cdr3_nt: TGTGCCAGCAGCTTAGAACTCGAAGAGACCCAGTACTTC; cdr3_aa: CASSLELEETQYF; clone_size: -; v_call: TRBV7-9; d_call: -; j_call: TRBJ2-5
cdr3_nt: TGTGCCAGCAGCTTCGACGCGGGGGCCTTCAGAGATACGCAGTATTTT; cdr3_aa: CASSFDAGAFRDTQYF; clone_size: once; v_call: TRBV7-8; d_call: -; j_call: TRBJ2-3
cdr3_nt: TGTGCCAGCAGCTTGAGCCCCCGGACTAATGAAAAACTGTTTTTT; cdr3_aa: CASSLSPRTNEKLFF; clone_size: -; v_call: TRBV7-7; d_call: -; j_call: TRBJ1-4
cdr3_nt: TGTGCCAGCAGCCCCCCAGGGCTGAACACTGAAGCTTTCTTT; cdr3_aa: CASSPPGLNTEAFF; clone_size: -; v_call: TRBV9; d_call: -; j_call: TRBJ1-1
cdr3_nt: TGTGCCAGCAGCGATACAGGGATTGGCTACACCTTC; cdr3_aa: CASSDTGIGYTF; clone_size: many; v_call: TRBV11-2; d_call: -; j_call: TRBJ1-2
cdr3_nt: TGTGCCAGTAGTTTCGGACAGGGGGTTGATGACTATGGCTACACCTTC; cdr3_aa: CASSFGQGVDDYGYTF; clone_size: -; v_call: TRBV19; d_call: TRBD1; j_call: TRBJ1-2
cdr3_nt: TGTGCCAGCAGGGACATTAATCAGCCCCAGCATTTT; cdr3_aa: CASRDINQPQHF; clone_size: few; v_call: TRBV28; d_call: -; j_call: TRBJ1-5